These T cell receptor beta chains were read from a single sample in a study of CD8 T cells in Susac syndrome. TCRdb used MiXCR to reprocess the immunoSEQ multiplex PCR reads, holding one entry per CDR3 protein. The sample lists around 150,000 distinct CDR3 sequences, 85% to 95% occurring once. The sample comprised CD8+ T cells from PBMCs. Receptors were obtained from a human donor in good health. The CDR3 runs from the conserved cysteine through the conserved F or W. A D gene is named only where the DNA matches it firmly.

cdr3_length | d_call | j_call | v_call | cdr3_aa | cdr3_nt
15 | NA | TRBJ2-3 | TRBV24-1 | CATSDLYSLTDTQYF | TGTGCCACCAGTGATTTGTACAGCCTCACAGATACGCAGTATTTT
16 | TRBD2 | TRBJ2-1 | TRBV7-9 | CASSLDQTSGRSEQFF | TGTGCCAGCAGCTTAGATCAAACTAGCGGGAGGAGCGAGCAGTTCTTC
14 | TRBD2 | TRBJ2-7 | TRBV20-1 | CSARELAGVYEQYF | TGCAGTGCTAGAGAACTAGCGGGAGTATACGAGCAGTACTTC
13 | TRBD2 | TRBJ2-4 | TRBV20-1 | CSARLAGENIQYF | TGCAGTGCCAGACTAGCGGGTGAAAACATTCAGTACTTC
12 | NA | TRBJ2-1 | TRBV29-1 | CSYRVTYNEQFF | TGCAGCTACAGGGTTACCTACAATGAGCAGTTCTTC
13 | NA | TRBJ1-5 | TRBV19 | CASSPDRLKPQHF | TGTGCCAGTAGTCCCGACCGGTTGAAGCCCCAGCATTTT
12 | NA | TRBJ2-1 | TRBV6-2/TRBV6-3 | CASSSGLSPAFF | TGTGCCAGCAGTTCAGGACTCTCCCCAGCGTTCTTC
17 | TRBD2 | TRBJ2-7 | TRBV5-1 | CASSQGLAGEINHEQYF | TGCGCCAGCAGCCAGGGACTAGCGGGAGAAATTAACCACGAGCAGTACTTC
18 | NA | TRBJ2-6 | TRBV7-2 | CASSLDFLLRSGANVLTF | TGTGCCAGCAGCTTAGATTTTTTATTGCGATCTGGGGCCAACGTCCTGACTTTC
12 | NA | TRBJ2-3 | TRBV4-2 | CASSQATDTQYF | TGTGCCAGCAGCCAAGCGACAGATACGCAGTATTTT
15 | TRBD1 | TRBJ1-1 | TRBV13 | CASSFLTGGYTEAFF | TGTGCCAGCAGCTTTCTGACAGGGGGCTACACTGAAGCTTTCTTT
17 | TRBD2 | TRBJ2-1 | TRBV20-1 | CSATPGRGGRSYNEQFF | TGCAGTGCTACACCCGGGAGGGGCGGACGCTCCTACAATGAGCAGTTCTTC
14 | TRBD1 | TRBJ1-1 | TRBV7-2 | CASSPGTGLPEAFF | TGTGCCAGCAGTCCCGGGACAGGGCTTCCTGAAGCTTTCTTT
14 | NA | TRBJ2-7 | TRBV20-1 | CSASRMGQGLEQYF | TGCAGTGCTAGCCGGATGGGCCAAGGTCTCGAGCAGTACTTC
16 | TRBD2 | TRBJ2-1 | TRBV27 | CASSLSGLAGANEQFF | TGTGCCAGCAGTTTATCCGGACTAGCGGGGGCCAATGAGCAGTTCTTC
13 | NA | TRBJ1-1 | TRBV12-3/TRBV12-4 | CASTKAANTEAFF | TGTGCCAGCACGAAAGCCGCGAACACTGAAGCTTTCTTT